What follows are 13 T cell receptor beta chains derived from one specimen sequenced in a study of T cells in localized non-small cell lung cancer. Profiling relied on immunoSEQ multiplex PCR, and the TCRdb table lists in-frame clones only, not all of them. The sample includes 8,500 to 13,000 clones, approximately 85% of them seen just once. The sequenced sample was peripheral blood, obtained before any cancer treatment. The receptors derive from a male donor at least 60 years old with stage III lung adenocarcinoma.

The V and J genes are TRBV10-3 and TRBJ1-1; D remains ambiguous. Germline loops: CDR1 ENHRY, CDR2 SYGVKD. This CDR3 has 13 residues. V gave up 8 bases and J gave up 3 bases, with 13 bases separating them. The CDR3 DNA reads TGTGCCATCGGCGGCGAAGGTGACACTGAAGCTTTCTTT. Protein product: CAIGGEGDTEAFF.

This sequence joins TRBV7-3 and TRBJ2-7; tentatively, D is TRBD2 (5 bases). Germline values: CDR1 SGHTA, CDR2 FQGTGA. The CDR3 totals 14 residues. Trimming removed 1 base at V and 2 bases at J, with 9 bases between. CDR3 sequence reads: CASSLSGSAYEQYF. The CDR3 DNA is TGTGCCAGCAGCTTAAGCGGGTCGGCCTACGAGCAGTACTTC. Using reference TRBV7-3 and TRBJ2-7 for the parts outside the CDR3, the full variable domain is GAGVSQTPSNKVTEKGKYVELRCDPISGHTALYWYRQSLGQGPEFLIYFQGTGAADDSGLPNDRFFAVRPEGSVSTLKIQRTERGDSAVYLCASSLSGSAYEQYFGPGTRLTVT.

The chain combines TRBV11-2 with TRBJ2-2; no reliable D call. The CDR3 contains 16 residues. The V end lost 7 bases, the J end lost 1 base, and 16 bases lay between the germline ends. The V gene's germline CDR1 is SGHAT and CDR2 FQNNGV. CDR3 DNA: TGTGCCAGCACCAGTACTGATTCGAAGAACACCGGGGAGCTGTTTTTT. Translation: CASTSTDSKNTGELFF. Combining the CDR3 with reference TRBV11-2 and TRBJ2-2 gives the whole variable domain EAGVAQSPRYKIIEKRQSVAFWCNPISGHATLYWYQQILGQGPKLLIQFQNNGVVDDSQLPKDRFSAERLKGVDSTLKIQPAKLEDSAVYLCASTSTDSKNTGELFFGEGSRLTVL.

The chain carries TRBV19 and TRBJ2-7; possibly TRBD1 for D (5 bases). Trimming removed 4 bases from V and 2 bases from J, with 9 bases in between. The CDR3 has 13 residues. Germline lookup yields CDR1 LNHDA and CDR2 SQIVND (reference sequence). The CDR3 protein is CASSRQLTYEQYF. The DNA of the CDR3 is TGTGCCAGTAGTAGACAGCTTACCTACGAGCAGTACTTC.

Here the CDR3 reads CASSLRGGLGANVLTF. Here the CDR3 DNA reads TGTGCCAGCAGCTTAAGGGGGGGACTTGGGGCCAACGTCCTGACTTTC. The rearrangement links TRBV2 to TRBJ2-6; possibly TRBD2 for D (7 bases). V was trimmed by 6 bases and J by 3 bases, leaving 15 bases between them. The germline V gene encodes CDR1 SNHLY and CDR2 FYNNEI. This CDR3 has 16 amino acids.

This clone showed up just once. The V call is TRBV19, the J call TRBJ1-2; 7 bases agree with TRBD1. J gave up 3 bases and V 1 base, and 2 bases lay outside the gene matches. CDR1 and CDR2 (germline): LNHDA, SQIVND (reference sequence). This CDR3 comprises 14 residues. CDR3 sequence (DNA): TGTGCCAGTAGTATAGTCACAGGGGACTATGGCTACACCTTC. As protein: CASSIVTGDYGYTF.

The rearrangement uses TRBV9 and TRBJ2-2; D unresolved. Germline V CDR1 and CDR2: SGDLS, YYNGEE. V lost 6 bases and J 1 base, leaving 10 bases between the germline ends. The CDR3 loop spans 14 amino acids. The CDR3 DNA is TGTGCCAGCACGGGTCAAGGGAACACCGGGGAGCTGTTTTTT. This translates into CASTGQGNTGELFF.

This clone has only one observation. The V call is TRBV7-3, the J call TRBJ1-1; the D is unclear. Trimming took 2 bases from V and 1 from J, leaving 11 bases between them. The CDR3 contains 15 residues. The V gene's germline CDR1 is SGHTA and CDR2 FQGTGA. This CDR3 reads CASSLDPGSNTEAFF. As DNA, the CDR3 is TGTGCCAGCAGCTTAGATCCCGGTTCGAACACTGAAGCTTTCTTT.

This rearrangement joins TRBV5-5 to TRBJ1-6; D gene ambiguous. This CDR3 contains 13 residues. The V and J ends lost 0 bases and 10 bases respectively, with 8 bases between them. The germline V gene encodes CDR1 SGHKS and CDR2 YYEKEE (reference sequence). CDR3 nucleotide sequence: TGTGCCAGCAGCTTGGAAAGTCTATCACCCCTCCACTTT. Its protein product is CASSLESLSPLHF. The full variable domain, completed using reference TRBV5-5 and TRBJ1-6, is DAGVTQSPTHLIKTRGQQVTLRCSPISGHKSVSWYQQVLGQGPQFIFQYYEKEERGRGNFPDRFSARQFPNYSSELNVNALLLGDSALYLCASSLESLSPLHFGNGTRLTVT.

The V and J genes are TRBV4-2 and TRBJ1-5; D may be TRBD1 (6 bases). V lost 5 bases and J 11 bases, leaving 25 bases between the germline ends. The CDR3 extends over 16 amino acids. Germline V gene sequence: CDR1 LGHNA, CDR2 YNFKEQ. For the CDR3, the DNA is TGTGCCAGCAGCTTTCAGGGCAGGGGCCAATCCGCAGCCCAGCATTTT. Translation: CASSFQGRGQSAAQHF.

J is TRBJ1-1 and V is TRBV6-1; unclear D gene. In germline, CDR1 is MNHNS, CDR2 SASEGT. The CDR3 contains 13 residues. The V and J ends lost 6 bases and 1 base respectively, with 9 bases between them. The CDR3: CASSQQWNTEAFF. Here the CDR3 DNA reads TGTGCCAGCAGCCAACAGTGGAACACTGAAGCTTTCTTT.

This clone was found a few times. The V and J genes are TRBV7-9 and TRBJ1-1, with D maybe TRBD1 (6 bases). The germline V gene encodes CDR1 SEHNR and CDR2 FQNEAQ (reference sequence). There are 12 residues in the CDR3. V lost 7 bases and J lost 4, with 10 bases in between. Here the CDR3 DNA reads TGTGCCAGCACACAGGGAGTCACTGAAGCTTTCTTT. Translated: CASTQGVTEAFF.

The chain carries TRBV4-3 and TRBJ2-6; D gene ambiguous. Between the trimmed V and J ends, which lost 0 bases and 0 bases, there was a span of 12 bases. From germline, CDR1 is LGHNA and CDR2 YSLEER. CDR3 length: 18 residues. CDR3 DNA sequence: TGCGCCAGCAGCCAAGACACTGGACCTCCCTCTGGGGCCAACGTCCTGACTTTC. It translates to CASSQDTGPPSGANVLTF.